This entry is about one TCR beta chain. The antigen is not known. The CDR3 contains 13 residues. V was clipped by 1 base and J by 5 bases, with 8 bases between them. Looked up from germline, CDR1 is SGHDN and CDR2 is FVKESK. Every bit of the isolated RNA underwent reverse transcription, so sequencing read expressed TCRB transcripts. Roughly 3.6 million reads, on average, came from each naive, central memory and regulatory T cell sample. TCRdb keeps only in-frame clones here, not all; method: immunoSEQ multiplex PCR. The sample consists of some 640,000 clones, around 15% of them appearing once. The record originates from a study of beta chain features in type 1 diabetes. Study-wide results and limits: In patients and controls equally, PCR might favor templates that are shorter. Moderate but significant shortening of TCRB CDR3s was recorded in all four CD4+ subsets from Type 1 diabetes patients. Among patients, naive, central memory and Treg TCRB repertoires appeared more similar than among healthy donors. Still unanswered here is whether HLA type influences TCRB rearrangement.

The rearrangement links TRBV14 to TRBJ2-5, with D possibly being TRBD1 (6 bases). The TCR was taken from a man aged 18 to 30 with type 1 diabetes. Sample: naive CD4+ T cells from blood. The CDR3 region has the DNA TGTGCCAGCAGCCAAGGGACAGCGGAGACCCAGTACTTC. Protein: CASSQGTAETQYF.